These T cell receptor beta chains were read from a single sample in a study of blood T cell repertoires in COVID-19. Clones were sequenced by immunoSEQ multiplex PCR, and TCRdb holds only the in-frame ones, with some missing. The sample contains approximately 150,000 clones, about 87% of which appear only once. Sequenced input: peripheral blood. The receptors originated from a woman aged 45-65 years with acute or convalescent COVID-19. CDR3s include the opening cysteine and the closing phenylalanine or tryptophan. A D gene is named only where the DNA matches it firmly. The listing skips clone size in some rows; elsewhere it reads once, few, many or a size class.

v_call	d_call	j_call	clone_size	cdr3_nt	cdr3_aa
TRBV19	TRBD1	TRBJ1-5	once	TGTGCCAGTAGTTCGGGGACAGGCAATCAGCCCCAGCATTTT	CASSSGTGNQPQHF
TRBV6-2/TRBV6-3	.	TRBJ2-7	.	TGTGCCAGCAGCTCGGGACTCCACGAGCAGTACTTC	CASSSGLHEQYF
TRBV3-1/TRBV3-2	TRBD2	TRBJ2-1	.	TGTGCCAGCAGCCAAGAAGGGACTAGCGGGAGTTTGTGTGAGCAGTTCTTC	CASSQEGTSGSLCEQFF
TRBV2	.	TRBJ2-7	.	TGTGCCAGCGGGAAACAGGGTACAGGTGAGCAGTACTTC	CASGKQGTGEQYF
TRBV6-2/TRBV6-3	.	TRBJ2-7	few	TGTGCCAGCAGTTACTCGTCAGTCTACGAGCAGTACTTC	CASSYSSVYEQYF
TRBV9	TRBD1	TRBJ1-3	.	TGTGCCAGCAGCGTAGACAGGGGAAGCACCATATATTTT	CASSVDRGSTIYF
TRBV5-4	.	TRBJ1-6	few	TGTGCCAGCAGCTTGGGGTCAGGTCTTAATTCACCCCTCCACTTT	CASSLGSGLNSPLHF
TRBV5-1	TRBD1	TRBJ1-4	.	TGCGCCAGCAGCTTGGACGGACAGGGTAAAGAAGAAAAACTGTTTTTT	CASSLDGQGKEEKLFF
TRBV2	TRBD1	TRBJ2-2	.	TGTGCCAGCAGTGATGTAAGGACAGGGGGGGTCACCGGGGAGCTGTTTTTT	CASSDVRTGGVTGELFF
TRBV7-2	.	TRBJ2-3	.	TGTGCCAGCAGCTCCGAGGGTATTGGCACAGATACGCAGTATTTT	CASSSEGIGTDTQYF
TRBV3-1/TRBV3-2	.	TRBJ2-2	.	TGTGCCAGCAGCCAGATCGGGAACACCGGGGAGCTGTTTTTT	CASSQIGNTGELFF
TRBV2	.	TRBJ1-2	.	TGTGCCAGCAGTGAGCGACAGGTCTATGGCTACACCTTC	CASSERQVYGYTF
TRBV11-2	TRBD1	TRBJ2-3	few	TGTGCCAGCAGCTTAGATACAGGTGGGACAGGGGAGGCAGATACGCAGTATTTT	CASSLDTGGTGEADTQYF
TRBV23-1	TRBD1	TRBJ1-2	.	TGCGCCAGTCCTCGGACAGGGGGTTACTATGGCTACACCTTC	CASPRTGGYYGYTF
TRBV13	TRBD2	TRBJ2-3	.	TGTGCCAGCAGCTATCCAGTCGGGGGGTTCCAGGGAGATACGCAGTATTTT	CASSYPVGGFQGDTQYF
TRBV13	TRBD2	TRBJ2-5	.	TGTGCCAGCAGCTCGGGACTAGCGGGGGGGCGGAGGGAGACCCAGTACTTC	CASSSGLAGGRRETQYF
TRBV19	TRBD1	TRBJ1-2	.	TGTGCCAGTATGATTGGACAGGGGGGCTACACCTTC	CASMIGQGGYTF
TRBV28	TRBD1	TRBJ2-4	.	TGTGCCAGCAGTTTTAACAGGGGGAAAGACATTCAGTACTTC	CASSFNRGKDIQYF
TRBV7-6	TRBD1	TRBJ1-1	.	TGTGCCAGCAGCTTAGGGGCAGGGGGGATTACTGAAGCTTTCTTT	CASSLGAGGITEAFF
TRBV6-5	.	TRBJ1-1	.	TGTGCCAGCAGTTGGATGAGCGGCACTGAAGCTTTCTTT	CASSWMSGTEAFF
TRBV7-2	TRBD1	TRBJ1-2	.	TGTGCCAGCAGCTCGTCACAGGGGACCTATGGCTACACCTTC	CASSSSQGTYGYTF
TRBV9	TRBD2	TRBJ2-1	.	TGTGCCAGCAGCGAGAAGGCGGGGGGGCAATACAATGAGCAGTTCTTC	CASSEKAGGQYNEQFF
TRBV28	TRBD1	TRBJ1-4	.	TGTGCCAGCAGTTTCAGGGACAGGGGGCAGACTAATGAAAAACTGTTTTTT	CASSFRDRGQTNEKLFF
TRBV19	TRBD2	TRBJ2-3	.	TGTGCCAGTAGCTCGGTTGGGCTACTAGCGGGGGAAGCCCCAGATACGCAGTATTTT	CASSSVGLLAGEAPDTQYF
TRBV27	.	TRBJ1-3	.	TGTGCCAGCAGTTTAAATGGGGCGGGGGGCGCGAGCACCATATATTTT	CASSLNGAGGASTIYF
TRBV19	.	TRBJ1-2	.	TGTGCCAGTAAATTAACAGCCATAAACTATGGCTACACCTTC	CASKLTAINYGYTF
TRBV5-4	.	TRBJ2-2	.	TGTGCCAGCAGCTTGCAGGGTACTACCGGGGAGCTGTTTTTT	CASSLQGTTGELFF
TRBV10-3	.	TRBJ1-1	.	TGTGCCATCAGTGAAAGGACAGAGAACACTGAAGCTTTCTTT	CAISERTENTEAFF
TRBV7-2	.	TRBJ2-2	once	TGTGCCAGCAGCTCCCGGACTGGCAACACCGGGGAGCTGTTTTTT	CASSSRTGNTGELFF
TRBV5-1	.	TRBJ1-3	few	TGCGCCAGCAGCTTGGAACGTCCGGGTGGAAACACCATATATTTT	CASSLERPGGNTIYF
TRBV6-5	TRBD2	TRBJ2-1	.	TGTGCCAGCAGTTCGACTAGCGGGGGGGCCTACAATGAGCAGTTCTTC	CASSSTSGGAYNEQFF